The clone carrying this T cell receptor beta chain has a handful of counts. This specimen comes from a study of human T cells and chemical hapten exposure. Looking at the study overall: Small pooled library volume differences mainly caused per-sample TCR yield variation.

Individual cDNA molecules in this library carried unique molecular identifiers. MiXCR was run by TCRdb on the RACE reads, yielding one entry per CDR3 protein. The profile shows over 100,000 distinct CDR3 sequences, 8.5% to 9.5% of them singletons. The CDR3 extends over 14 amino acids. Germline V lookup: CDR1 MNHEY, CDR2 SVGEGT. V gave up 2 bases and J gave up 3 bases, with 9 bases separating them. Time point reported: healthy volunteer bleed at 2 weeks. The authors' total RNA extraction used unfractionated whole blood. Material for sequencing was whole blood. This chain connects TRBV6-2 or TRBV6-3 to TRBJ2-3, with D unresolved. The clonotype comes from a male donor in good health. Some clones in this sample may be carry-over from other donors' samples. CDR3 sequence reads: CASSYDQVTDTQYF. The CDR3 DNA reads TGTGCCAGCAGTTACGACCAGGTGACAGATACGCAGTATTTT.